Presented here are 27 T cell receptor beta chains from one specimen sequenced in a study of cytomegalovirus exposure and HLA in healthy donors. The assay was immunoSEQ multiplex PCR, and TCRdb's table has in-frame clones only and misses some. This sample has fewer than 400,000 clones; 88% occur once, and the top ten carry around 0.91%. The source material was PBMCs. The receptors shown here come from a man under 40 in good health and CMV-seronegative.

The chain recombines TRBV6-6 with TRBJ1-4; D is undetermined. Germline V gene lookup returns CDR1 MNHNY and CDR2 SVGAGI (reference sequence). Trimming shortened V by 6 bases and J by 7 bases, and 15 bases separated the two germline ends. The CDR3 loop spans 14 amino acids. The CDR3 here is CASSRAERGEKLFF. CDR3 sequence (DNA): TGTGCCAGCAGCCGAGCCGAGCGGGGTGAAAAACTGTTTTTT.

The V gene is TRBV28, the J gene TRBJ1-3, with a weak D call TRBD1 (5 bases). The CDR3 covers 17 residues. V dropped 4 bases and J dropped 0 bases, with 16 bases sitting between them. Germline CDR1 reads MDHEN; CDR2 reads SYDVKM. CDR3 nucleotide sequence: TGTGCCAGCAGTTCCATAAAGACAGAAAACTCTGGAAACACCATATATTTT. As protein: CASSSIKTENSGNTIYF.

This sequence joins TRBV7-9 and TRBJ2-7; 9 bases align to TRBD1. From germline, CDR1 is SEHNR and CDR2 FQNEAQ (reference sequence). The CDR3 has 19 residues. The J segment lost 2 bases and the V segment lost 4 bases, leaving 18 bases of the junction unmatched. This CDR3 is CASSSIFTRQGGSPYEQYF. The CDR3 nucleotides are TGTGCCAGCAGCTCGATATTTACCCGACAGGGGGGATCCCCCTACGAGCAGTACTTC.

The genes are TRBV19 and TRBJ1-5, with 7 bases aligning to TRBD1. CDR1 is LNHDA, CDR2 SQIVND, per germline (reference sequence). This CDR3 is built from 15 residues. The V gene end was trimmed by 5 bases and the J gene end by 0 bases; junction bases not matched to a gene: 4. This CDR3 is CASSAGQTSNQPQHF. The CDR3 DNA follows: TGTGCCAGTAGTGCGGGACAGACTAGCAATCAGCCCCAGCATTTT. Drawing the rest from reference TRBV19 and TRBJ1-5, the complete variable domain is DGGITQSPKYLFRKEGQNVTLSCEQNLNHDAMYWYRQDPGQGLRLIYYSQIVNDFQKGDIAEGYSVSREKKESFPLTVTSAQKNPTAFYLCASSAGQTSNQPQHFGDGTRLSIL.

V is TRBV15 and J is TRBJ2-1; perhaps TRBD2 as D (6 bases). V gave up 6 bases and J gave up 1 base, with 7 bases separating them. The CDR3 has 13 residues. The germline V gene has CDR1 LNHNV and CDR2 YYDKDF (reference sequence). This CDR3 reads CATSRESYNEQFF. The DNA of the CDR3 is TGTGCCACCAGTCGGGAGTCCTACAATGAGCAGTTCTTC.

The CDR3 region is CASSRQDSRPQHF. DNA of the CDR3: TGTGCCAGCAGTCGACAGGACAGTCGTCCCCAGCATTTT. This sequence joins TRBV6-1 and TRBJ1-5, with TRBD1 as a possible D gene (6 bases). Trimming took off 5 bases at V and 10 bases at J, with 15 bases between the two ends. CDR1 is MNHNS and CDR2 is SASEGT in the germline V gene. This CDR3 has 13 residues.

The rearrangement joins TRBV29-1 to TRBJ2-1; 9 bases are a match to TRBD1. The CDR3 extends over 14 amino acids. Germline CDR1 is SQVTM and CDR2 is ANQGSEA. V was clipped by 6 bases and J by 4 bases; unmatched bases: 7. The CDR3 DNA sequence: TGCAGCGTCCCCTGGGGGACAGGGTACAATGAGCAGTTCTTC. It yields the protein CSVPWGTGYNEQFF.

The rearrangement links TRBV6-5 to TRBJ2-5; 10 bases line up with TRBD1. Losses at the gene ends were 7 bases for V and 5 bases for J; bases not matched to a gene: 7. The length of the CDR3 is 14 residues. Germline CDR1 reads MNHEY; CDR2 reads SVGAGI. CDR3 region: CASKMTGGSETQYF. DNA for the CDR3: TGTGCCAGCAAAATGACAGGGGGCTCGGAGACCCAGTACTTC.

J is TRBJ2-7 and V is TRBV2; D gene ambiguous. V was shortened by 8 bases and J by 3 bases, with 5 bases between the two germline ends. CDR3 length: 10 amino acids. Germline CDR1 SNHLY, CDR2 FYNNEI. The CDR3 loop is CASGGYEQYF. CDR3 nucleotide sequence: TGTGCCAGCGGCGGCTACGAGCAGTACTTC.

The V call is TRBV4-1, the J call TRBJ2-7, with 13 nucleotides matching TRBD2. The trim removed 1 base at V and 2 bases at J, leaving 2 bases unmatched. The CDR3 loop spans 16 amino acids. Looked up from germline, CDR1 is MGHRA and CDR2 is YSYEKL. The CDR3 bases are TGCGCCAGCAGCCAAGCTACTAGCGGGGGGGCCTACGAGCAGTACTTC. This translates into CASSQATSGGAYEQYF.

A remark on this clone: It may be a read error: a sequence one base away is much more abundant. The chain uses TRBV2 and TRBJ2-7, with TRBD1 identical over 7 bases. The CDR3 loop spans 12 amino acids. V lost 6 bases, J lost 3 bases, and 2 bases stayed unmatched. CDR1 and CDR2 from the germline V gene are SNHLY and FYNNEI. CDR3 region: CASSRQGYEQYF. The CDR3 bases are TGTGCCAGCAGCCGACAGGGCTACGAGCAGTACTTC. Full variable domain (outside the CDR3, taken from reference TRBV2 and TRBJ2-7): EPEVTQTPSHQVTQMGQEVILRCVPISNHLYFYWYRQILGQKVEFLVSFYNNEISEKSEIFDDQFSVERPDGSNFTLKIRSTKLEDSAMYFCASSRQGYEQYFGPGTRLTVT.

The CDR3 DNA sequence: TGTGCCATCAGCGTCGACAGGCGAAACTCTGGAAACACCATATATTTT. It encodes CAISVDRRNSGNTIYF. This chain connects TRBV10-3 to TRBJ1-3; weak D call: TRBD1 (6 bases). The CDR3 has 16 amino acids. Germline V lookup: CDR1 ENHRY, CDR2 SYGVKD. V was clipped by 6 bases and J by 0 bases, with 15 bases between them.

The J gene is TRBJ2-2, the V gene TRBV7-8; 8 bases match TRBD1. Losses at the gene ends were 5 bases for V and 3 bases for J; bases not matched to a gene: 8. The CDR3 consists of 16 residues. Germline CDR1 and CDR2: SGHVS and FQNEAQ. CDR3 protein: CASSQRQGQDTGELFF. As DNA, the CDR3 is TGTGCCAGCAGCCAAAGACAGGGGCAGGACACCGGGGAGCTGTTTTTT.

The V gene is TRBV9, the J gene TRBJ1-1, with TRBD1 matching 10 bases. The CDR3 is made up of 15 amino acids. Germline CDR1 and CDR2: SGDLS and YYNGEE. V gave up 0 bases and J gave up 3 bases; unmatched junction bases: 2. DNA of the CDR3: TGTGCCAGCAGCGTAGAAGGGACAGGGGACACTGAAGCTTTCTTT. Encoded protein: CASSVEGTGDTEAFF.

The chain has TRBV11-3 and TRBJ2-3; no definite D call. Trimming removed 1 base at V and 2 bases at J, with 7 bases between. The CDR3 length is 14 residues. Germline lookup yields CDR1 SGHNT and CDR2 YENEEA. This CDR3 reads CASSLGDPTDTQYF. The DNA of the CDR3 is TGTGCCAGCAGCTTAGGCGATCCCACAGATACGCAGTATTTT.

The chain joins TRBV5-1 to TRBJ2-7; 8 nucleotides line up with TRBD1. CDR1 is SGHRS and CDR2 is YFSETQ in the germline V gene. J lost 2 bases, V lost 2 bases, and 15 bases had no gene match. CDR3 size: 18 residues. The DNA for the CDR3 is TGCGCCAGCAGCTTCCATCCTGAATCCGACAGGGGCCCCTACGAGCAGTACTTC. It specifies CASSFHPESDRGPYEQYF.

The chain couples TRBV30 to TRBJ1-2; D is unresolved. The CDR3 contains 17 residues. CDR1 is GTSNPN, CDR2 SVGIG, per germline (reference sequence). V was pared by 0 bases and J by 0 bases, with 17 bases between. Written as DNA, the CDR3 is TGTGCCTGGAGTGTGCCCCTTTTGGACTTTTCTAACTATGGCTACACCTTC. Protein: CAWSVPLLDFSNYGYTF.

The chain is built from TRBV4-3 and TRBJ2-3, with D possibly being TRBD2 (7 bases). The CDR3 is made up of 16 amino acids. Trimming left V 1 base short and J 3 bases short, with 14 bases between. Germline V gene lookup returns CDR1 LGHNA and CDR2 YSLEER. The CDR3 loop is CASSQVWGGLTDTQYF. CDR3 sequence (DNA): TGCGCCAGCAGCCAAGTGTGGGGGGGCTTAACAGATACGCAGTATTTT.

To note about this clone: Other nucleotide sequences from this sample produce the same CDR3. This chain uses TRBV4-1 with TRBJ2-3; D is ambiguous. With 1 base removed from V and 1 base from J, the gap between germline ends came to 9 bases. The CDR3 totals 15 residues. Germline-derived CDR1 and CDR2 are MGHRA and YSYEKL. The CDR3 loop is CASSQVVRGTDTQYF. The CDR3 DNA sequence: TGCGCCAGCAGCCAAGTGGTTCGGGGCACAGATACGCAGTATTTT.

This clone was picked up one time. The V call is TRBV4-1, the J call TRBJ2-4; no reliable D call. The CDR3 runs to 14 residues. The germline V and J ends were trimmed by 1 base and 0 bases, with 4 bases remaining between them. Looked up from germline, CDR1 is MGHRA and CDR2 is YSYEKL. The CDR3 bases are TGCGCCAGCAGCCAAGTCGGAGCCAAAAACATTCAGTACTTC. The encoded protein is CASSQVGAKNIQYF.

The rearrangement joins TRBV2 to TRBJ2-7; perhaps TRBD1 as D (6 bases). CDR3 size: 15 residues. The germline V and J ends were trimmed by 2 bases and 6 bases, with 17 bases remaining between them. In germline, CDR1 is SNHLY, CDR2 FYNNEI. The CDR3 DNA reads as TGTGCCAGCAGTGAACAGGGGCTCCCCTCACGCGAGCAGTACTTC. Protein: CASSEQGLPSREQYF.

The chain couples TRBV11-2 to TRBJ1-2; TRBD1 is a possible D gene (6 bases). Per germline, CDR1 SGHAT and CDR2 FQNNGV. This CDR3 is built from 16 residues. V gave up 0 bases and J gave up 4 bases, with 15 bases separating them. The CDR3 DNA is TGTGCCAGCAGCTTAGATCAAAGGGGGAGAGGCTATGGCTACACCTTC. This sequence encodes CASSLDQRGRGYGYTF. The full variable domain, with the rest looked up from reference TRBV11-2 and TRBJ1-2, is EAGVAQSPRYKIIEKRQSVAFWCNPISGHATLYWYQQILGQGPKLLIQFQNNGVVDDSQLPKDRFSAERLKGVDSTLKIQPAKLEDSAVYLCASSLDQRGRGYGYTFGSGTRLTVV.

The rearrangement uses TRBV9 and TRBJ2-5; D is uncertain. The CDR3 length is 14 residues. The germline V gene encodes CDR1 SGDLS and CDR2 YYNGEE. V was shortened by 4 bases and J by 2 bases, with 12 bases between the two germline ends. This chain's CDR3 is CASSLGALQETQYF. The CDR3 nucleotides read TGTGCCAGCAGCCTCGGAGCACTGCAAGAGACCCAGTACTTC.

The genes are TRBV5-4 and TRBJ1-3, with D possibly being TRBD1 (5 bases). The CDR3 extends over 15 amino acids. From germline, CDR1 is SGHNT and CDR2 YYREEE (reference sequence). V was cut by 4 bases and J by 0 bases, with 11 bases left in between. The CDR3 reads CASSPGRASGNTIYF. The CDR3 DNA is TGTGCCAGCAGCCCAGGCAGGGCCTCTGGAAACACCATATATTTT. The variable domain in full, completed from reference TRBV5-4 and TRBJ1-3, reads ETGVTQSPTHLIKTRGQQVTLRCSSQSGHNTVSWYQQALGQGPQFIFQYYREEENGRGNFPPRFSGLQFPNYSSELNVNALELDDSALYLCASSPGRASGNTIYFGEGSWLTVV.

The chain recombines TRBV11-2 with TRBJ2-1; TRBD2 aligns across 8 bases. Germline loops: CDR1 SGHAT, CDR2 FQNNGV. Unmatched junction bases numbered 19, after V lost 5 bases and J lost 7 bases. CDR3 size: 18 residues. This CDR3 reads CASSPTTSGGPTGNEQFF. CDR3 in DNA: TGTGCCAGCAGCCCCACGACCAGCGGGGGTCCAACAGGAAATGAGCAGTTCTTC.

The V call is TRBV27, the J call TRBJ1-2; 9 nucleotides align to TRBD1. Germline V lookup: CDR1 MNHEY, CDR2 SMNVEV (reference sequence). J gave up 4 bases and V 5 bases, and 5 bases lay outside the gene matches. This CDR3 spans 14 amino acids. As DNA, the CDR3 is TGTGCCAGCAGTGACAACAGGGGGCCCTATGGCTACACCTTC. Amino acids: CASSDNRGPYGYTF.

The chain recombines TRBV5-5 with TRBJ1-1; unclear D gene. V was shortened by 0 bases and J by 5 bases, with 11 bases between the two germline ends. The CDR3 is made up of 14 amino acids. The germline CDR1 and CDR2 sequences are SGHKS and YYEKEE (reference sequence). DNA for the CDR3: TGTGCCAGCAGCTTGGTGCCGGGTTATACTGAAGCTTTCTTT. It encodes CASSLVPGYTEAFF.